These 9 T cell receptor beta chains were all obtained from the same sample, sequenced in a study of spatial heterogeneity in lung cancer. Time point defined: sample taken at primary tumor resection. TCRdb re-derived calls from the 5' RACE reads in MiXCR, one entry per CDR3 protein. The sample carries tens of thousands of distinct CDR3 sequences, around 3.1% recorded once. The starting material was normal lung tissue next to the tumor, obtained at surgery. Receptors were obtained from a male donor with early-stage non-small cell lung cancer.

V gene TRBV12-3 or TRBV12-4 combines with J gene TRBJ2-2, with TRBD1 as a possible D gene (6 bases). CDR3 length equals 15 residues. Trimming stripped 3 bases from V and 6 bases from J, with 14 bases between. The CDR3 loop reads CASSFPVTGPGELFF. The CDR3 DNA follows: TGTGCCAGCAGTTTCCCCGTGACAGGCCCCGGGGAGCTGTTTTTT.

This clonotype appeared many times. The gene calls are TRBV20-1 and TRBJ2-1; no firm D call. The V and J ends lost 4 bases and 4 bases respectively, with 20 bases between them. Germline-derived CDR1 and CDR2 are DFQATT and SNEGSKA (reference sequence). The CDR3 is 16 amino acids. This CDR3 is CSATATRNEVYNEQFF. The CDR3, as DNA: TGCAGTGCTACCGCCACGCGGAACGAGGTTTACAATGAGCAGTTCTTC.

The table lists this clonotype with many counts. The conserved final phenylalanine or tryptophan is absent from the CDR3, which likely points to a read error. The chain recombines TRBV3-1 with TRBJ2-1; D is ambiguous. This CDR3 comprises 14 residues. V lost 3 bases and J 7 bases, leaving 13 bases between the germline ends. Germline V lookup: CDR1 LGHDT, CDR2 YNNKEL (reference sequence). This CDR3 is CASSQTVVGNEQFS. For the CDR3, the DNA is TGTGCCAGCAGCCAGACGGTGGTTGGGAATGAGCAGTTCTCC.

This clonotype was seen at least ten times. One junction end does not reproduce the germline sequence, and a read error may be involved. The CDR3 is CASSPYGPPF. The CDR3 coding sequence is TGTGCCAGCAGCCCCTATGGGCCACCTTTC. This sequence joins TRBV5-8 and TRBJ1-5; D not resolved. The CDR3 is made up of 10 amino acids. The germline gives CDR1 SGHTS, CDR2 YDEGEE.

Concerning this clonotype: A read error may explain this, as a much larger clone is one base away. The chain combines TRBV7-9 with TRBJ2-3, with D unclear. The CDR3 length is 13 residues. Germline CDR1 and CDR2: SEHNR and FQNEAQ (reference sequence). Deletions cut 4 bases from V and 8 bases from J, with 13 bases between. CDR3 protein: CASSSPKVVTQYF. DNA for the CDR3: TGTGCCAGCAGCTCCCCGAAAGTTGTTACGCAGTATTTT.

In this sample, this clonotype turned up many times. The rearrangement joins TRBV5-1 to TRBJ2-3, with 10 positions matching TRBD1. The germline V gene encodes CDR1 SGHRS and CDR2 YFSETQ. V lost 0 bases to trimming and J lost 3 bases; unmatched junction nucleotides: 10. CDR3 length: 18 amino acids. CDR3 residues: CASSLGLTGTGVTDTQYF. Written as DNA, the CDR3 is TGCGCCAGCAGCTTGGGACTAACCGGGACAGGGGTTACAGATACGCAGTATTTT.

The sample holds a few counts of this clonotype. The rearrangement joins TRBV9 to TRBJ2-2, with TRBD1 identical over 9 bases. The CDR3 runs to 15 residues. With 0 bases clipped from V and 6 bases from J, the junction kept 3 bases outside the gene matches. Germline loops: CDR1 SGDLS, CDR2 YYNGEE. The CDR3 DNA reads TGTGCCAGCAGCGTAGGGGGACAGGGTTCCGGGGAGCTGTTTTTT. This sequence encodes CASSVGGQGSGELFF.

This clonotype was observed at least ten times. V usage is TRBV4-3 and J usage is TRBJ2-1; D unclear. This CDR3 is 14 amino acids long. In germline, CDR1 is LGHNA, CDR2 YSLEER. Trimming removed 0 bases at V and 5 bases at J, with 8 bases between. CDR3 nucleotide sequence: TGCGCCAGCAGCCAAGATAGAGTCAACAATGAGCAGTTCTTC. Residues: CASSQDRVNNEQFF.

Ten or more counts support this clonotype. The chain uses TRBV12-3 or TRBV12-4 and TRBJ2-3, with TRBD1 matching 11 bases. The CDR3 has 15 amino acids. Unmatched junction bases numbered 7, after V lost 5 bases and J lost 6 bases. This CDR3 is CASSPGTGGSDTQYF. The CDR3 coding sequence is TGTGCCAGCAGTCCCGGGACAGGGGGTTCGGATACGCAGTATTTT.